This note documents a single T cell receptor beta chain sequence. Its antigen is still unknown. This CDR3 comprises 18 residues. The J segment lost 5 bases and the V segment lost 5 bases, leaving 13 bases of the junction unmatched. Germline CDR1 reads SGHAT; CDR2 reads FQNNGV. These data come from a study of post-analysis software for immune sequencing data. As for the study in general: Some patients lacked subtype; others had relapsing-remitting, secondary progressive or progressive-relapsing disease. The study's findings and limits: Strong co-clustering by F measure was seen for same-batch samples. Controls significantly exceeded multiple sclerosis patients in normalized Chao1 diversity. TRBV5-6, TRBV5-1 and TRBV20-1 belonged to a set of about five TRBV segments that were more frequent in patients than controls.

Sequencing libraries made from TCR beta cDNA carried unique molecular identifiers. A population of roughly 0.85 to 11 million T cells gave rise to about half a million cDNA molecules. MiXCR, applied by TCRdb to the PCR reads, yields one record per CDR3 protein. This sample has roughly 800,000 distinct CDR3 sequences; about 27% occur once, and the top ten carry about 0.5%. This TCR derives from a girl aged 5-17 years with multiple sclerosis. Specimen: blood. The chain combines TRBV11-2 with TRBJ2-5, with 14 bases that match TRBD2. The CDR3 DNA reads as TGTGCCAGCAGCCCCCGGACTAGCGGGAGGTATGAGGTGGAGACCCAGTACTTC. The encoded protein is CASSPRTSGRYEVETQYF.